Listed below are T cell receptor beta chains from one sample, sequenced in a study of response to subunit inactivated influenza vaccine. Each CDR3 protein is one row after TCRdb ran MiXCR on the RT-PCR reads. The sample has hundreds of thousands of distinct CDR3 sequences; about a sixth are singletons. This specimen was PBMCs from blood, taken about 13 days after vaccination. The receptors were gathered from a man in his fifties or sixties who received an inactivated influenza vaccine. Both conserved end residues are part of each CDR3. The order of the fields is CDR3 DNA, CDR3 protein, clone size, J gene, D gene, V gene. A D gene is named only where the DNA matches it firmly. Clone size appears in some rows only: once, few, many, or a class for an expanded clone.

cdr3_nt: TGTGCCAGCAGCGTGGGACCCGGGCCATACGAGCAGTACTTC
cdr3_aa: CASSVGPGPYEQYF
clone_size: few
j_call: TRBJ2-7
d_call: NA
v_call: TRBV5-6

cdr3_nt: TGTGCCAGCAGCTTTGGCTGGCAGAACTACAATGAGCAGTTCTTC
cdr3_aa: CASSFGWQNYNEQFF
clone_size: NA
j_call: TRBJ2-1
d_call: NA
v_call: TRBV7-9

cdr3_nt: TGTGCCAGCAGCCACGGGCCTGAGTACGAGCAGTACTTC
cdr3_aa: CASSHGPEYEQYF
clone_size: few
j_call: TRBJ2-7
d_call: NA
v_call: TRBV6-1

cdr3_nt: TGTGCCAGCAGTGCCCTCCAAGAGCTAGCCAAAAACATTCAGTACTTC
cdr3_aa: CASSALQELAKNIQYF
clone_size: few
j_call: TRBJ2-4
d_call: NA
v_call: TRBV28

cdr3_nt: TGTGCCAGCAGTTTATTCGGGCAGGGAGTTTACGAGCAGTACTTC
cdr3_aa: CASSLFGQGVYEQYF
clone_size: few
j_call: TRBJ2-7
d_call: NA
v_call: TRBV27

cdr3_nt: TGTGCCTGGAGTCTAAGGGCGTACAATGAGCAGTTCTTC
cdr3_aa: CAWSLRAYNEQFF
clone_size: NA
j_call: TRBJ2-1
d_call: NA
v_call: TRBV30

cdr3_nt: TGTGCCATCAGTGATTTTGGGGTCACCTACGAGCAGTACTTC
cdr3_aa: CAISDFGVTYEQYF
clone_size: NA
j_call: TRBJ2-7
d_call: NA
v_call: TRBV10-3

cdr3_nt: TGTGCCAGCAGTTCTCTTCCAAACAATGAGCAGTTCTTC
cdr3_aa: CASSSLPNNEQFF
clone_size: NA
j_call: TRBJ2-1
d_call: NA
v_call: TRBV6-5

cdr3_nt: TGTGCCTGGAGTGTATCCCCAGTCCAAGAGACCCAGTACTTC
cdr3_aa: CAWSVSPVQETQYF
clone_size: few
j_call: TRBJ2-5
d_call: NA
v_call: TRBV30

cdr3_nt: TGTGCCAGCAGCCCTACTCCTGGGTGGATGGGCGAGCAGTACTTC
cdr3_aa: CASSPTPGWMGEQYF
clone_size: few
j_call: TRBJ2-7
d_call: NA
v_call: TRBV5-5

cdr3_nt: TGTGCCAGCGGAACGGACGAGCAGTACTTC
cdr3_aa: CASGTDEQYF
clone_size: NA
j_call: TRBJ2-7
d_call: NA
v_call: TRBV2

cdr3_nt: TGCAGTGCAGGAAAAGGGACAGCCAATCAGCCCCAGCATTTT
cdr3_aa: CSAGKGTANQPQHF
clone_size: NA
j_call: TRBJ1-5
d_call: TRBD1
v_call: TRBV20-1

cdr3_nt: TGCGCCAGCAGCAGGACTAGCGGGGGCCCTGGGTACCAAGAGACCCAGTACTTC
cdr3_aa: CASSRTSGGPGYQETQYF
clone_size: NA
j_call: TRBJ2-5
d_call: TRBD2
v_call: TRBV5-1

cdr3_nt: TGTGCCAGCAGCCAAGATTGGGGTACCTACAATGAGCAGTTCTTC
cdr3_aa: CASSQDWGTYNEQFF
clone_size: NA
j_call: TRBJ2-1
d_call: NA
v_call: TRBV14

cdr3_nt: TGTGCCAGCAGCTTGGCCAGCCAAGAGACCCAGTACTTC
cdr3_aa: CASSLASQETQYF
clone_size: NA
j_call: TRBJ2-5
d_call: NA
v_call: TRBV5-6

cdr3_nt: TGTGCCAGCAGCTTAGGGACGATGCAAGAGACCCAGTACTTC
cdr3_aa: CASSLGTMQETQYF
clone_size: NA
j_call: TRBJ2-5
d_call: NA
v_call: TRBV7-7

cdr3_nt: TGCAGTGCCGCCGCGGGAGGGGGCAAAGGAAACACCATATATTTT
cdr3_aa: CSAAAGGGKGNTIYF
clone_size: NA
j_call: TRBJ1-3
d_call: TRBD1
v_call: TRBV20-1

cdr3_nt: TGCGCCAGCAGCCGACGAAACACAGATACGCAGTATTTT
cdr3_aa: CASSRRNTDTQYF
clone_size: few
j_call: TRBJ2-3
d_call: NA
v_call: TRBV4-3

cdr3_nt: TGTGCCAGCAGACCGCAGCGGGGTCTCGGAGGGGCCCAGTACTTC
cdr3_aa: CASRPQRGLGGAQYF
clone_size: few
j_call: TRBJ2-5
d_call: TRBD2
v_call: TRBV11-1

cdr3_nt: TGTGCCAGCAGCTGTGGGCCTGTCGGCGGGAGGATACCCTACAATGAGCAGTTCTTC
cdr3_aa: CASSCGPVGGRIPYNEQFF
clone_size: few
j_call: TRBJ2-1
d_call: TRBD2
v_call: TRBV11-1

cdr3_nt: TGTGCCAGCAGCCAAGATTCTACCACAGATACGCAGTATTTT
cdr3_aa: CASSQDSTTDTQYF
clone_size: few
j_call: TRBJ2-3
d_call: NA
v_call: TRBV4-2

cdr3_nt: TGTGCCAGCAGCTTAGCGTTTCCAGGGGGCTACACCTTC
cdr3_aa: CASSLAFPGGYTF
clone_size: few
j_call: TRBJ1-2
d_call: NA
v_call: TRBV7-9